Below, 20 T cell receptor beta chains from the same sample are listed, as sequenced in a study of patients and donors after allogeneic stem cell transplantation (dated by TCRdb to about 2020). Library prep was done by RT-PCR. Sequenced using a NextSeq 550. The public reads were run again by TCRdb, first through fastp at Q25 and then through MiXCR, and only productive beta chains were kept. Rows with one shared CDR3 protein collapse into an entry with the most common genes and DNA. The sample records roughly 960,000 distinct CDR3 sequences, more than 15% of which are singletons. The biggest ten clones account for roughly 6.4% of the sample. The source material was blood, either unsorted or a sorted T cell fraction (not recorded which). The receptors originated from a human donor who was either an allogeneic HSCT recipient or a stem cell or donor lymphocyte infusion donor (not recorded which). It is not recorded whose cells these are; they may come from a transplant donor.

This clonotype was seen a few times. V is TRBV28 and J is TRBJ2-6; D tentatively fits TRBD1 or TRBD2 (5 bases each). Between the trimmed V and J ends, which lost 5 bases and 2 bases, there was a span of 10 bases. This CDR3 spans 15 amino acids. Germline values: CDR1 MDHEN, CDR2 SYDVKM. In DNA, the CDR3 is TGTGCCAGCAGTAAGGGGACCGCTGGGGCCAACGTCCTGACTTTC. Its protein product is CASSKGTAGANVLTF. Complete variable domain (other parts from reference TRBV28 and TRBJ2-6): DVKVTQSSRYLVKRTGEKVFLECVQDMDHENMFWYRQDPGLGLRLIYFSYDVKMKEKGDIPEGYSVSREKKERFSLILESASTNQTSMYLCASSKGTAGANVLTFGAGSRLTVL.

The rearrangement uses TRBV27 and TRBJ1-2; the match to TRBD1 covers 8 bases. CDR1 and CDR2 from the germline V gene are MNHEY and SMNVEV (reference sequence). The CDR3 is made up of 14 amino acids. J was trimmed by 5 bases and V by 6 bases; bases with no gene match: 8. CDR3 loop: CASRLDRGSYGYTF. DNA for the CDR3: TGTGCCAGCAGGTTAGACAGGGGAAGTTATGGCTACACCTTC.

This clonotype was observed at least ten times. The V gene is TRBV15, the J gene TRBJ2-7, with D perhaps matching TRBD1 (7 bases). The V end was cut by 3 bases, the J end by 4 bases, with 10 bases between. The CDR3 covers 13 residues. Germline lookup yields CDR1 LNHNV and CDR2 YYDKDF (reference sequence). The CDR3 nucleotides read TGTGCCACCAGCAGGACAGGGAGGTACGAGCAGTACTTC. Its translation: CATSRTGRYEQYF.

This chain connects TRBV10-3 to TRBJ2-1; TRBD1 might be the D (5 bases). Germline V gene data show CDR1 as ENHRY and CDR2 as SYGVKD. Deletions cut 4 bases from V and 4 bases from J, with 14 bases between. The length of the CDR3 is 15 residues. For the CDR3, the DNA is TGTGCCATCAGTGGAATGGGGCGGTCGTACAATGAGCAGTTCTTC. Protein sequence: CAISGMGRSYNEQFF.

The chain recombines TRBV2 with TRBJ1-2, with 9 bases fitting TRBD1. The CDR3 totals 15 residues. J gave up 4 bases and V 1 base, and 4 bases lay outside the gene matches. Germline V lookup: CDR1 SNHLY, CDR2 FYNNEI. The chain's CDR3 is CASSEEQGAIYGYTF. CDR3 DNA: TGTGCCAGCAGTGAAGAACAGGGGGCCATCTATGGCTACACCTTC. Full variable domain (remainder filled in from reference TRBV2 and TRBJ1-2): EPEVTQTPSHQVTQMGQEVILRCVPISNHLYFYWYRQILGQKVEFLVSFYNNEISEKSEIFDDQFSVERPDGSNFTLKIRSTKLEDSAMYFCASSEEQGAIYGYTFGSGTRLTVV.

The rearrangement uses TRBV5-1 and TRBJ2-3, with 7 bases identical to TRBD2. The CDR3 has 18 amino acids. The J segment lost 2 bases and the V segment lost 0 bases, leaving 12 bases of the junction unmatched. The germline V gene encodes CDR1 SGHRS and CDR2 YFSETQ. CDR3 region: CASSLALTRLADTDTQYF. CDR3 bases: TGCGCCAGCAGCTTGGCGTTAACCCGACTAGCCGACACAGATACGCAGTATTTT.

In its sample, this clonotype was seen many times. The V and J genes are TRBV12-3 or TRBV12-4 and TRBJ1-5; no definite D call. The V and J ends lost 3 bases and 6 bases respectively, with 9 bases between them. The CDR3 sequence is 13 residues long. The CDR3 coding sequence is TGTGCCAGCAGTTTTCAAGAGAGTCAGCCCCAGCATTTT. It yields the protein CASSFQESQPQHF.

This clonotype came up a few times. This chain uses TRBV5-1 with TRBJ1-1; D not certain. The CDR3 runs 13 residues. Germline V gene sequence: CDR1 SGHRS, CDR2 YFSETQ. V lost 4 bases, J lost 3 bases, and 10 bases lay in between. The CDR3 is CASSEARDTEAFF. In DNA, the CDR3 is TGCGCCAGCAGCGAAGCACGGGACACTGAAGCTTTCTTT. The entire variable domain, with the rest obtained from reference TRBV5-1 and TRBJ1-1, is as follows: KAGVTQTPRYLIKTRGQQVTLSCSPISGHRSVSWYQQTPGQGLQFLFEYFSETQRNKGNFPGRFSGRQFSNSRSEMNVSTLELGDSALYLCASSEARDTEAFFGQGTRLTVV.

The chain has TRBV4-2 and TRBJ2-7; 12 positions match TRBD1. The germline V gene has CDR1 LGHNA and CDR2 YNFKEQ. The CDR3 extends over 16 amino acids. V was pared by 3 bases and J by 5 bases, with 8 bases of the junction left unmatched. In nucleotides, the CDR3 is TGTGCCAGCAGCCAGGAGGGACAGGGGGCAGTCGACGAGCAGTACTTC. Amino acid sequence: CASSQEGQGAVDEQYF.

This sequence joins TRBV7-9 and TRBJ1-2; the D is unclear. The CDR3 totals 13 residues. The V and J ends lost 3 bases and 8 bases respectively, with 13 bases between them. The germline V gene has CDR1 SEHNR and CDR2 FQNEAQ (reference sequence). The DNA for the CDR3 is TGTGCCAGCAGCTTGTTAAAAGAGGTGGGCTACACCTTC. Protein sequence: CASSLLKEVGYTF.

The chain links TRBV2 to TRBJ2-1, with D maybe TRBD2 (6 bases). This CDR3 is 13 amino acids long. Looked up from germline, CDR1 is SNHLY and CDR2 is FYNNEI. The germline V and J ends were trimmed by 10 bases and 8 bases, with 18 bases remaining between them. This chain's CDR3 is CANEGGTQDEQFF. The CDR3 DNA follows: TGTGCCAATGAGGGAGGTACCCAAGATGAGCAGTTCTTC.

J is TRBJ2-1 and V is TRBV27; 11 bases align to TRBD2. The V gene end was trimmed by 4 bases and the J gene end by 10 bases; junction bases not matched to a gene: 6. CDR3 size: 14 residues. Germline CDR1 reads MNHEY; CDR2 reads SMNVEV (reference sequence). CDR3 in amino acids: CASSSGLAVLEQFF. The CDR3 DNA reads as TGTGCCAGCAGTTCGGGACTAGCGGTATTGGAGCAGTTCTTC.

This clonotype has more than one count but fewer than ten. J is TRBJ2-7 and V is TRBV30, with D hard to call. From germline, CDR1 is GTSNPN and CDR2 SVGIG (reference sequence). The V end lost 4 bases, the J end lost 2 bases, and 12 bases lay between the germline ends. This CDR3 is built from 13 residues. CDR3 residues: CAWNKGITYEQYF. Here the CDR3 DNA reads TGTGCCTGGAACAAGGGCATAACCTACGAGCAGTACTTC.

This clonotype was seen many times. V gene TRBV6-1 combines with J gene TRBJ1-2; TRBD1 matches at 10 bases. Germline CDR1 reads MNHNS; CDR2 reads SASEGT. The junction had 8 bases not matched to a gene; V was cut back by 5 bases and J by 5 bases. The CDR3 has 15 amino acids. The CDR3 loop reads CASSQDRGTFYGYTF. The CDR3 coding sequence is TGTGCCAGCAGTCAGGACAGGGGGACGTTTTATGGCTACACCTTC.

This clonotype was recorded a few times. The rearrangement links TRBV20-1 to TRBJ1-1; D gene uncertain. Germline CDR1 reads DFQATT; CDR2 reads SNEGSKA (reference sequence). Trimming took 5 bases from V and 1 from J, leaving 8 bases between them. The CDR3 totals 12 residues. CDR3 coding DNA: TGCAGTGCTCCTCAACCGAACACTGAAGCTTTCTTT. Translating gives CSAPQPNTEAFF.

This chain links TRBV18 with TRBJ1-5; 7 bases are a match to TRBD1. The CDR3 extends over 15 amino acids. Germline assignment: CDR1 KGHSH and CDR2 LQKENI. Trimming cost V 2 bases and J 11 bases; bases outside gene matches: 12. CDR3 DNA sequence: TGTGCCAGCTCACCAGACATAAGACAGGGAGGAACCCAGCATTTT. Amino acid sequence: CASSPDIRQGGTQHF.

This clonotype has only a few counts. The rearrangement uses TRBV19 and TRBJ2-2, with D tentatively TRBD1 (6 bases). The V end lost 2 bases, the J end lost 7 bases, and 11 bases lay between the germline ends. Germline loops: CDR1 LNHDA, CDR2 SQIVND (reference sequence). The CDR3 contains 14 residues. In DNA form, the CDR3 reads TGTGCCAGTAGTATACTACAGGGAATCGGGGAGCTGTTTTTT. It yields the protein CASSILQGIGELFF.

The chain combines TRBV6-5 with TRBJ2-2, with 7 bases fitting TRBD1. The V gene's germline CDR1 is MNHEY and CDR2 SVGAGI. The CDR3 consists of 16 residues. V trimming: 2 bases; J trimming: 1 base; junction bases outside the gene matches: 4. In nucleotides, the CDR3 is TGTGCCAGCAGTTACGTGGCAGGGGGGAACACCGGGGAGCTGTTTTTT. Amino acid sequence: CASSYVAGGNTGELFF.

This clonotype came up a few times. This sequence joins TRBV27 and TRBJ2-7; D call uncertain. The CDR3 is 15 residues long. Between the trimmed V and J ends, which lost 2 bases and 2 bases, there was a span of 13 bases. The germline V gene has CDR1 MNHEY and CDR2 SMNVEV (reference sequence). CDR3 region: CASSLRLNLPYEQYF. The CDR3, as DNA: TGTGCCAGCAGTTTACGGCTAAACCTACCCTACGAGCAGTACTTC.

This clonotype occurred a few times. This chain connects TRBV6-1 to TRBJ2-7; 9 bases map to TRBD1. V dropped 3 bases and J dropped 5; count of bases not matched to a gene: 5. Germline CDR1 MNHNS, CDR2 SASEGT. This CDR3 is built from 14 residues. In DNA form, the CDR3 reads TGTGCCAGCAGTGAGGGGACAGGGTACGACGAGCAGTACTTC. This encodes CASSEGTGYDEQYF.